The 21 T cell receptor beta chains below were found in one sample sequenced in a study of blood T cell repertoires in COVID-19. Clones were read by immunoSEQ multiplex PCR, and TCRdb kept only the in-frame ones, dropping some. The table lists approximately 280,000 clones, 75% to 90% of them singletons, with approximately 2% in the top ten. Sequenced sample: peripheral blood. Source of these receptors: a man in his forties or fifties with acute or convalescent COVID-19.

The chain combines TRBV29-1 with TRBJ1-1; no firm D call. Trimming took off 4 bases at V and 0 bases at J, with 9 bases between the two ends. The CDR3 consists of 13 residues. The V gene's germline CDR1 is SQVTM and CDR2 ANQGSEA. The CDR3 nucleotides are TGCAGCGTTGTAGCCGGGTTGAACACTGAAGCTTTCTTT. Encoded protein: CSVVAGLNTEAFF.

This chain uses TRBV19 with TRBJ1-2; D is uncertain. From germline, CDR1 is LNHDA and CDR2 SQIVND (reference sequence). V was cut by 3 bases and J by 2 bases, with 10 bases left in between. The CDR3 runs 14 residues. The CDR3 loop is CASSILRGNYGYTF. The CDR3 DNA sequence: TGTGCCAGTAGTATCCTGCGGGGAAACTATGGCTACACCTTC.

This chain links TRBV6-5 with TRBJ2-2, with D perhaps TRBD1 (5 bases). Per germline, CDR1 MNHEY and CDR2 SVGAGI. The CDR3 consists of 14 residues. The V end lost 6 bases, the J end lost 4 bases, and 12 bases lay between the germline ends. Here the CDR3 DNA reads TGTGCCAGCAGAAAGACAGCCGCCACCGGGGAGCTGTTTTTT. Translating it yields CASRKTAATGELFF.

This chain links TRBV5-4 with TRBJ1-2, with 7 bases lining up with TRBD1. CDR3 length: 17 amino acids. From germline, CDR1 is SGHNT and CDR2 YYREEE (reference sequence). V lost 4 bases to trimming and J lost 4 bases; unmatched junction nucleotides: 16. Here the CDR3 reads CASSPIQGTGSGYGYTF. The CDR3 DNA sequence: TGTGCCAGCAGCCCGATACAGGGGACCGGGTCCGGCTATGGCTACACCTTC.

The V call is TRBV6-6, the J call TRBJ1-4; D gene unclear. CDR1 and CDR2 from the germline V gene are MNHNY and SVGAGI (reference sequence). The V and J ends lost 6 bases and 1 base respectively, with 12 bases between them. This CDR3 region has 15 residues. The CDR3 DNA is TGTGCCAGCAGCCTTCCAGGAATAACTAATGAAAAACTGTTTTTT. Translated: CASSLPGITNEKLFF.

The rearrangement uses TRBV7-2 and TRBJ1-1, with 11 nucleotides matching TRBD1. The trim removed 5 bases at V and 4 bases at J, leaving 9 bases unmatched. The germline V gene encodes CDR1 SGHTA and CDR2 FQGNSA. This CDR3 region has 16 residues. The CDR3 region is CASSTRTGGWSTEAFF. CDR3 nucleotide sequence: TGTGCCAGCAGCACCCGGACAGGGGGCTGGAGCACTGAAGCTTTCTTT.

This clone occurred a few times. The rearrangement links TRBV4-1 to TRBJ2-3; TRBD2 is a possible D gene (5 bases). V gave up 4 bases and J gave up 5 bases, with 10 bases separating them. This CDR3 has 13 amino acids. CDR1 is MGHRA and CDR2 is YSYEKL in the germline V gene. CDR3 sequence: CASSPNAGDTQYF. CDR3 DNA: TGCGCCAGCAGCCCGAATGCGGGAGATACGCAGTATTTT.

The V call is TRBV4-2, the J call TRBJ2-1; D is undetermined. The CDR3 spans 12 residues. The germline gives CDR1 LGHNA, CDR2 YNFKEQ. The V and J ends lost 1 base and 7 bases respectively, with 5 bases between them. CDR3 loop: CASSQVVNEQFF. The CDR3 DNA sequence: TGTGCCAGCAGCCAAGTAGTAAATGAGCAGTTCTTC.

The gene calls are TRBV9 and TRBJ1-2, with 8 nucleotides matching TRBD1. CDR3 length equals 16 residues. After removal of 2 bases from V and 6 bases from J, the junction contained 12 bases not matched to a gene. The germline V gene encodes CDR1 SGDLS and CDR2 YYNGEE. The CDR3 loop reads CASSVERTGQNDGYTF. The CDR3 DNA reads TGTGCCAGCAGCGTCGAGAGGACAGGGCAAAATGATGGCTACACCTTC.

CDR3 nucleotide sequence: TGTGCCAGCAGTCACGCGAATCCTGGGGCCAACGTCCTGACTTTC. It is translated as CASSHANPGANVLTF. This chain uses TRBV2 with TRBJ2-6; D remains ambiguous. Germline V gene data show CDR1 as SNHLY and CDR2 as FYNNEI. V lost 5 bases to trimming and J lost 2 bases, with 10 bases between them. The CDR3 extends over 15 amino acids.

A few counts support this clone. The chain has TRBV5-4 and TRBJ1-1, with 7 bases fitting TRBD1. CDR1 and CDR2 from the germline V gene are SGHNT and YYREEE (reference sequence). Trimming took 4 bases from V and 10 from J; bases not matched to a gene: 13. CDR3 length equals 14 residues. The CDR3 loop reads CASSPNTRDRGAFF. The CDR3 DNA sequence: TGTGCCAGCAGCCCCAATACCCGGGACAGAGGAGCTTTCTTT.

The chain is built from TRBV21-1 and TRBJ1-1; the D call of TRBD1 is as the table states it, not checked on the DNA. TRBV21-1 is a recognized pseudogene. This CDR3 is built from 15 residues. The CDR3 sequence: CASSKRTVGHTEAFF. For the CDR3, the DNA is TGTGCCAGCAGCAAACGGACGGTGGGGCACACTGAAGCTTTCTTT.

This sequence joins TRBV15 and TRBJ2-3; possibly TRBD1 for D (5 bases). Trimming left V 6 bases short and J 5 bases short, with 12 bases between. This CDR3 region has 13 residues. Germline lookup yields CDR1 LNHNV and CDR2 YYDKDF (reference sequence). The DNA of the CDR3 is TGTGCCACCAGGGACACAGCGATAGATACGCAGTATTTT. It yields the protein CATRDTAIDTQYF.

The chain recombines TRBV10-3 with TRBJ1-4; tentatively, D is TRBD1 (5 bases). This CDR3 region has 13 residues. Trimming left V 4 bases short and J 4 bases short, with 7 bases between. CDR1 is ENHRY, CDR2 SYGVKD, per germline. The CDR3 bases are TGTGCCATCAGTGGGGGCCATAATGAAAAACTGTTTTTT. Amino acids: CAISGGHNEKLFF.

This chain uses TRBV24-1 with TRBJ2-3; D possibly corresponds to TRBD1 (6 bases). V was cut by 3 bases and J by 3 bases, with 9 bases left in between. The CDR3 is made up of 14 amino acids. CDR1 is KGHDR, CDR2 SFDVKD, per germline. The CDR3 sequence is CATSDGGRTDTQYF. Written as DNA, the CDR3 is TGTGCCACCAGTGATGGGGGCAGGACAGATACGCAGTATTTT.

The chain joins TRBV7-3 to TRBJ2-1, with 10 bases lining up with TRBD2. Germline CDR1 is SGHTA and CDR2 is FQGTGA. The CDR3 covers 15 residues. The ends lost 4 bases at V and 11 bases at J; junction bases unmatched: 11. The DNA for the CDR3 is TGTGCCAGCAGCTCAAACCCGGCTAGCGGGGGCCAGCAGTTCTTC. This sequence encodes CASSSNPASGGQQFF.

This clone was seen only once. The chain combines TRBV10-2 with TRBJ1-1; 11 bases align to TRBD1. Per the germline V gene, CDR1 is WSHSY and CDR2 is SAAADI. This CDR3 contains 16 residues. V lost 5 bases to trimming and J lost 6 bases; unmatched junction nucleotides: 11. Here the CDR3 reads CASSPYLGQGDAEAFF. The CDR3 DNA reads as TGCGCCAGCAGTCCCTACCTGGGACAGGGGGATGCTGAAGCTTTCTTT.

This chain links TRBV5-1 with TRBJ2-5, with 7 bases fitting TRBD2. CDR3 length equals 14 residues. V dropped 4 bases and J dropped 4; count of bases not matched to a gene: 7. The V gene's germline CDR1 is SGHRS and CDR2 YFSETQ. CDR3: CASSTGEGLETQYF. The CDR3 bases are TGCGCCAGCAGCACTGGGGAGGGCCTAGAGACCCAGTACTTC.

The chain links TRBV11-2 to TRBJ2-7, with D perhaps matching TRBD2 (5 bases). Per germline, CDR1 SGHAT and CDR2 FQNNGV. The CDR3 totals 12 residues. The germline V and J ends were trimmed by 7 bases and 3 bases, with 10 bases remaining between them. The CDR3 region is CASTGGLYEQYF. As DNA, the CDR3 is TGTGCCAGCACTGGCGGGCTCTACGAGCAGTACTTC.

The rearrangement uses TRBV7-6 and TRBJ1-5; D ambiguous. Germline CDR1 reads SGHVS; CDR2 reads FNYEAQ. This CDR3 spans 15 amino acids. Trimming removed 0 bases at V and 2 bases at J, with 8 bases between. The CDR3 DNA reads TGTGCCAGCAGCTTAGCAAGCGGGGGCAATCAGCCCCAGCATTTT. It encodes CASSLASGGNQPQHF.

In DNA, the CDR3 is TGTGCCAGCAGTTCACAGGGGTATTCACCCCTCCACTTT. Amino acid sequence: CASSSQGYSPLHF. V and J are TRBV12-3 or TRBV12-4 and TRBJ1-6, with 7 bases fitting TRBD1. Trimming removed 4 bases from V and 8 bases from J; junction bases left unmatched: 2. The CDR3 length is 13 residues.